Listed below are T cell receptor beta chains from one sample, sequenced in a study of blood T cell repertoires in COVID-19. Libraries were prepared by immunoSEQ multiplex PCR; TCRdb keeps only in-frame clonotypes and omits some of them. The sample consists of under 300,000 clones, around 88% of them appearing once. The specimen was PBMCs or T cells enriched from blood (not recorded which). The receptors derive from a woman in her 40s with acute COVID-19. Both conserved end residues are part of each CDR3. Fields, in order: V gene, J gene, clone size, CDR3 protein. The size of a clone is reported for some rows only, either as once, few or many, or as a class for expanded clones.

v_gene: TRBV3-1/TRBV3-2; j_gene: TRBJ2-2; abundance: .; CDR3aa: CASSQAGGRLGELFF
v_gene: TRBV6-6; j_gene: TRBJ2-5; abundance: .; CDR3aa: CASSYPRLAGQETQYF
v_gene: TRBV3-1/TRBV3-2; j_gene: TRBJ2-7; abundance: .; CDR3aa: CASSQGRSQGEQYF
v_gene: TRBV7-2; j_gene: TRBJ1-2; abundance: .; CDR3aa: CASSLDRVLYGYTF
v_gene: TRBV2; j_gene: TRBJ2-2; abundance: few; CDR3aa: CAIRRSGTGELFF
v_gene: TRBV11-2; j_gene: TRBJ1-3; abundance: few; CDR3aa: CASSLRDPGDTIYF
v_gene: TRBV7-8; j_gene: TRBJ2-2; abundance: .; CDR3aa: CASSLGSGGGTGELFF
v_gene: TRBV9; j_gene: TRBJ2-3; abundance: .; CDR3aa: CASSVGSWRESTDTQYF
v_gene: TRBV11-2; j_gene: TRBJ2-1; abundance: .; CDR3aa: CASSPVSEGEQFF
v_gene: TRBV7-4; j_gene: TRBJ2-1; abundance: .; CDR3aa: CASSLRGSLMLSSYNEQFF
v_gene: TRBV18; j_gene: TRBJ1-3; abundance: .; CDR3aa: CASSRDRGNTIYF
v_gene: TRBV7-9; j_gene: TRBJ1-1; abundance: .; CDR3aa: CASSSGTGWGTEAFF
v_gene: TRBV11-3; j_gene: TRBJ2-7; abundance: .; CDR3aa: CASSFPDGLNEQYF
v_gene: TRBV12-3/TRBV12-4; j_gene: TRBJ2-2; abundance: .; CDR3aa: CASSSTGELFF
v_gene: TRBV7-9; j_gene: TRBJ2-5; abundance: .; CDR3aa: CASSLAGGRQETQYF
v_gene: TRBV19; j_gene: TRBJ2-2; abundance: few; CDR3aa: CASNRGTGELFF
v_gene: TRBV7-9; j_gene: TRBJ2-3; abundance: .; CDR3aa: CASSLQFGTGGFSTDTQYF
v_gene: TRBV6-5; j_gene: TRBJ2-2; abundance: once; CDR3aa: CASSLAGGHTGELFF
v_gene: TRBV27; j_gene: TRBJ2-2; abundance: .; CDR3aa: CASSNRLAGAPGELFF
v_gene: TRBV7-8; j_gene: TRBJ2-1; abundance: .; CDR3aa: CASSFRDLNEQFF
v_gene: TRBV10-2; j_gene: TRBJ1-1; abundance: .; CDR3aa: CASSESQGIAFF
v_gene: TRBV6-6; j_gene: TRBJ2-2; abundance: few; CDR3aa: CASSRHSGRGMSTGELFF
v_gene: TRBV4-1; j_gene: TRBJ2-2; abundance: .; CDR3aa: CASSLRQGGTGELFF
v_gene: TRBV5-3; j_gene: TRBJ2-1; abundance: .; CDR3aa: CARSWGGLAVHNEQFF
v_gene: TRBV19; j_gene: TRBJ2-7; abundance: .; CDR3aa: CASSPPGGETYEQYF
v_gene: TRBV7-9; j_gene: TRBJ2-7; abundance: .; CDR3aa: CASSTRDNSYEQYF
v_gene: TRBV19; j_gene: TRBJ2-1; abundance: .; CDR3aa: CASTDSGRADNEQFF
v_gene: TRBV3-1/TRBV3-2; j_gene: TRBJ2-7; abundance: .; CDR3aa: CASSQDPQGTYEQYF
v_gene: TRBV2; j_gene: TRBJ1-6; abundance: .; CDR3aa: CASSERGRDSPLHF
v_gene: TRBV19; j_gene: TRBJ1-5; abundance: .; CDR3aa: CASSILTSQPQHF
v_gene: TRBV7-9; j_gene: TRBJ2-7; abundance: .; CDR3aa: CASSPSLTGAEQYF
v_gene: TRBV19; j_gene: TRBJ2-7; abundance: .; CDR3aa: CASSIGGGTFEQYF
v_gene: TRBV5-6; j_gene: TRBJ2-7; abundance: .; CDR3aa: CASSLFSIGEQYF
v_gene: TRBV5-1; j_gene: TRBJ1-1; abundance: .; CDR3aa: CASSPTPAGNTEAFF
v_gene: TRBV13; j_gene: TRBJ2-3; abundance: .; CDR3aa: CASSLSGGETSGRPSSTDTQYF
v_gene: TRBV24-1; j_gene: TRBJ2-5; abundance: .; CDR3aa: CATSDTSGRAGETQYF
v_gene: TRBV7-9; j_gene: TRBJ2-6; abundance: .; CDR3aa: CASSLRTGVVNVLTF
v_gene: TRBV30; j_gene: TRBJ2-1; abundance: .; CDR3aa: CAWSLLATDEQFF
v_gene: TRBV4-1; j_gene: TRBJ1-2; abundance: .; CDR3aa: CASSQDVTDGYTF